This is a list of T cell receptor beta chains from one sample in a study of T cell repertoires in cytomegalovirus infection. Antigens for these TCRs are unknown. TCRdb analysed the reads with MiXCR anew, one entry per CDR3 protein. The table includes some 590,000 distinct CDR3 sequences, 40% detected once. The input for sequencing was cultured PBMCs, taken from culture after CMV antigen stimulation. These receptors all come from a human donor in good health (CMV status not recorded). Some clones in this sample may be carry-over from other donors' samples. CDR3s include the opening cysteine and the closing phenylalanine or tryptophan. A D gene is named only where the DNA matches it firmly. Clone size, where shown, is once, few, many, or a class for clones that have expanded.

J	size	D	V	DNA	CDR3
TRBJ1-5	.	TRBD1	TRBV6-2/TRBV6-3	TGTGCCAGCAGCAGCAAAAGGACAGGGCACCTCAATCAGCCCCAGCATTTT	CASSSKRTGHLNQPQHF
TRBJ2-3	.	.	TRBV6-6	TGTGCCAGCAGTGACAGGTTTAGCACAGATACGCAGTATTTT	CASSDRFSTDTQYF
TRBJ2-1	.	.	TRBV5-4	TGTGCCAGCAGCTTGGTAGGGAAGGGCAATGAGCAGTTCTTC	CASSLVGKGNEQFF
TRBJ2-1	.	.	TRBV20-1	TGCAGTGCCCCATGGGGGGGCTACAGAGGGGACTACAATGAGCAGTTCTTC	CSAPWGGYRGDYNEQFF
TRBJ1-1	.	TRBD1	TRBV6-1	TGTGCCAGCAGTTATGAGAGGGGGCAGAGGAGAAACACTGAAGCTTTCTTT	CASSYERGQRRNTEAFF
TRBJ2-1	.	TRBD1	TRBV20-1	TGCAGTGCTACCCGGACAGGGGGCTATGAGCAGTTCTTC	CSATRTGGYEQFF
TRBJ1-2	.	.	TRBV2	TGTGCCAGCAGTGTGTACGTTAACTATGGCTACACCTTC	CASSVYVNYGYTF
TRBJ2-1	.	.	TRBV6-2/TRBV6-3	TGTGCCAGCAGTCCCCCCAGCCCTCGGAATGAGCAGTTCTTC	CASSPPSPRNEQFF
TRBJ2-1	.	.	TRBV28	TGTGCCAGCCTCTCAGCCGGATCGCACAATGAGCAGTTCTTC	CASLSAGSHNEQFF
TRBJ1-6	few	TRBD1	TRBV7-2	TGTGCCAGCAGCCCCGCAGGACAGGGGGTTTCACCCCTCCACTTT	CASSPAGQGVSPLHF
TRBJ1-6	few	.	TRBV6-5	TGTGCCAGCAGTTACTCGCGTCCTGGTAATTCACCCCTCCACTTT	CASSYSRPGNSPLHF
TRBJ2-3	many	.	TRBV7-2	TGTGCCAGCAGCTTTCGAACCGGTACGCAGTATTTT	CASSFRTGTQYF
TRBJ1-1	.	.	TRBV12-3/TRBV12-4	TGTGCCAGCAGTTTTGAGGGGTACACTGAAGCTTTCTTT	CASSFEGYTEAFF
TRBJ2-1	many	TRBD2	TRBV7-2	TGTGCCAGCAGCTTAGCTAGCGGGGGGGCCTACAATGAGCAGTTCTTC	CASSLASGGAYNEQFF
TRBJ2-5	many	.	TRBV7-2	TGTGCCAGCAGCTTTAGGTCTCCGGGGGAGACCCAGTACTTC	CASSFRSPGETQYF
TRBJ2-3	.	.	TRBV12-3/TRBV12-4	TGTGCCAGCATCGACAGCGGCACAGATACGCAGTATTTT	CASIDSGTDTQYF
TRBJ2-1	once	.	TRBV7-9	TGTGCCAGCAGCTTATCCGGGACCCTCCCCTACAATGAGCAGTTCTTC	CASSLSGTLPYNEQFF
TRBJ1-6	few	.	TRBV6-1	TGTGCCAGCAGGCAGAGCGGCCATTCACCCCTCCACTTT	CASRQSGHSPLHF
TRBJ1-1	.	TRBD1	TRBV9	TGTGCCAGCAGCGGACACAGGGGCTCTGAAGCTTTCTTT	CASSGHRGSEAFF
TRBJ2-1	few	.	TRBV12-3/TRBV12-4	TGTGCCAGCAGTTATCCGGGACACCGAGGGAATGAGCAGTTCTTC	CASSYPGHRGNEQFF
TRBJ2-3	.	.	TRBV20-1	TGCAGTGCTAGAGATGGGAGACTGCTCGCAGATACGCAGTATTTT	CSARDGRLLADTQYF
TRBJ1-6	.	TRBD1	TRBV12-3/TRBV12-4	TGTGCCAGCAGTTTAGTAGGGGGCGGGTTCGGTTCACCCCTCCACTTT	CASSLVGGGFGSPLHF
TRBJ1-2	.	TRBD1	TRBV6-7	TGTGCCAGCAGGCCGGGACAGGGGGCGCTTATCTATGGCTACACCTTC	CASRPGQGALIYGYTF
TRBJ2-5	.	TRBD1	TRBV29-1	TGCAGCGGGCGGACAGGGCAAGAGACCCAGTACTTC	CSGRTGQETQYF
TRBJ2-3	.	.	TRBV5-6	TGTGCCAGCAGCTTGGGTCCAGGAAATTCGCAGTATTTT	CASSLGPGNSQYF
TRBJ2-5	.	.	TRBV5-4	TGTGCCAGCAGCTTGGCCGGGGCAGGCGGGACCCAGTACTTC	CASSLAGAGGTQYF
TRBJ1-2	.	.	TRBV12-3/TRBV12-4	TGTGCCAGGGAGGACTATGGCTACACCTTC	CAREDYGYTF
TRBJ1-4	.	.	TRBV7-6	TGTGCCAGCAGCCCAGACAATGAAAAACTGTTTTTT	CASSPDNEKLFF
TRBJ1-1	.	TRBD1	TRBV23-1	TGCGCCAGCAGTCAACACAGGGGGCACACTGAAGCTTTCTTT	CASSQHRGHTEAFF
TRBJ2-5	few	.	TRBV7-2	TGTGCCAGCAGCAATACACGACTAGTCCTGAAGGCCCAGTACTTC	CASSNTRLVLKAQYF
TRBJ1-4	.	.	TRBV7-6	TGTGCCAGCAGTCCGGGAGGGGGGAATGAAAAACTGTTTTTT	CASSPGGGNEKLFF
TRBJ2-7	.	.	TRBV12-3/TRBV12-4	TGTGCCAGCAGTTTACGGGCGACAGATTATCTAATGGACTACGAGCAGTACTTC	CASSLRATDYLMDYEQYF
TRBJ1-5	.	TRBD1	TRBV12-3/TRBV12-4	TGTGCCAGCAGTTTAGGACAGGGGGCAATGAGCAATCAGCCCCAGCATTTT	CASSLGQGAMSNQPQHF
TRBJ2-1	.	TRBD2	TRBV7-2	TGTGCCAGCAGCTTAGTACTAGCGGGAGGGTGGAATGAGCAGTTCTTC	CASSLVLAGGWNEQFF
TRBJ1-2	few	.	TRBV19	TGTGCCAGTAGTATCGGCAATATCCGATATGGCTACACCTTC	CASSIGNIRYGYTF
TRBJ2-1	.	.	TRBV7-6	TGTGTCAGCAGCCGCGTCGCTAGCTCATCACGGAATGAGCAGTTCTTC	CVSSRVASSSRNEQFF
TRBJ1-5	.	.	TRBV7-9	TGTGCCAGCAACCAAAACCAAAATCAGCCCCAGCATTTT	CASNQNQNQPQHF
TRBJ2-6	few	.	TRBV7-9	TGTGCCAGCAGCAACGGATGGGGATTAAATCCCGTCCTGACTTTC	CASSNGWGLNPVLTF
TRBJ2-3	.	.	TRBV12-3/TRBV12-4	TGTGCCAGCAAACGCCTGGGGGTTAGCACAGATACGCAGTATTTT	CASKRLGVSTDTQYF
TRBJ2-5	few	.	TRBV6-2/TRBV6-3	TGTGCCAGCAGTTACTCGACGGGGGTATTCCAAGAGACCCAGTACTTC	CASSYSTGVFQETQYF
TRBJ1-2	few	.	TRBV7-2	TGTGCCAGCAGCTTAGAACACGGGGCAGCCGATAACTATGGCTACACCTTC	CASSLEHGAADNYGYTF
TRBJ1-2	.	.	TRBV12-3/TRBV12-4	TGTGCCAGCAGTGAAGGGGGAGAATATGGCTACACCTTC	CASSEGGEYGYTF
TRBJ1-1	few	.	TRBV7-8	TGTGCCAGCAGCTCTCTAAAACAGGGGAACACTGAAGCTTTCTTT	CASSSLKQGNTEAFF
TRBJ2-5	.	TRBD2	TRBV20-1	TGCAGTGCTAGAGTGATAGCGGGGGACGCGGAGACCCAGTACTTC	CSARVIAGDAETQYF
TRBJ1-2	once	.	TRBV19	TGTGCCAGTTACAGGTGGATGAATGGCTACACCTTC	CASYRWMNGYTF
TRBJ1-6	few	TRBD1	TRBV5-4	TGTGCCAGCAGCTTGAGCTCAGGGGGTGATTCACCCCTCCACTTT	CASSLSSGGDSPLHF
TRBJ2-1	.	TRBD2	TRBV20-1	TGCAGTGCTAAAGTTAGCGGGACTTACAATGAGCAGTTCTTC	CSAKVSGTYNEQFF
TRBJ2-3	few	.	TRBV28	TGTGCCAGCACCATGCCCCCCGTTGCCGGGACTGGGCGGGCAGATACGCAGTATTTT	CASTMPPVAGTGRADTQYF
TRBJ1-2	few	.	TRBV7-3	TGTGCCAGCAGCCCAGGGAAGGGTCTCTTACGGGGCTACACCTTC	CASSPGKGLLRGYTF
TRBJ1-5	.	.	TRBV6-2/TRBV6-3	TGTGCCAGCAGTAACGACGGTAGCAATCAGCCCCAGCATTTT	CASSNDGSNQPQHF
TRBJ1-5	few	.	TRBV7-9	TGTGCCAGCAGCTACACAGGTCAGAACAATCAGCCCCAGCATTTT	CASSYTGQNNQPQHF
TRBJ2-1	few	TRBD1	TRBV7-8	TGTGCCAGCAGCCCCGACAGGGCTGCTGCCTACAATGAGCAGTTCTTC	CASSPDRAAAYNEQFF
TRBJ1-1	.	TRBD1	TRBV5-4	TGTGCCAGCATCAAGGGAGTGGGACAGCCGAACACTGAAGCTTTCTTT	CASIKGVGQPNTEAFF
TRBJ2-2	.	TRBD2	TRBV7-8	TGTGCCAGCAGCTCTACGAGCGGGGGGGCAACCGGGGAGCTGTTTTTT	CASSSTSGGATGELFF
TRBJ2-2	.	.	TRBV7-6	TGTGCCAGCAGCTTAGTCCCGAACACCGGGGAGCTGTTTTTT	CASSLVPNTGELFF
TRBJ2-5	.	TRBD1	TRBV10-3	TGTGCCATCAGAAGGGACAGGGGGCAACAAGAGACCCAGTACTTC	CAIRRDRGQQETQYF
TRBJ1-2	once	.	TRBV7-3	TGTGCCAGCAGCTTAGGACAGCCGATCCCCTCTGATGGCTACACCTTC	CASSLGQPIPSDGYTF
TRBJ2-4	many	TRBD2	TRBV7-2	TGTGCCAGCAAATCCACCGGGACTAGCGGGGGGGAAGCCAAAAACATTCAGTACTTC	CASKSTGTSGGEAKNIQYF
TRBJ2-7	.	.	TRBV28	TGTGCCAGCGCTGGACAGAACTACGAGCAGTACTTC	CASAGQNYEQYF